This T cell receptor (beta chain) appears in the sequencing data of a study of blood T cell repertoires in COVID-19. Study background: Sources were T cells, B-cell-depleted T cells, or PBMCs; the material itself was cDNA or gDNA.

This CDR3 region has 16 residues. Using immunoSEQ multiplex PCR, the repertoire was profiled, and TCRdb retains in-frame clones only, with some absent. This sample has about 260,000 clones, with around nine tenths found just once. The chain combines TRBV1 with TRBJ2-7; TRBD2 reflects the table's D call only, with no check against the DNA. TRBV1 is shown as a pseudogene. The TCR sequence derives from a man aged 35-49 years who had recovered from COVID-19. Sequencing was done on a sample of peripheral blood. The CDR3: CTSSQVSRAASYEQYF. Here the CDR3 DNA reads TGCACCAGCAGCCAAGTTTCGAGGGCGGCCTCCTACGAGCAGTACTTC.